This entry is about one TCR beta chain. Its antigen remains undetermined. Per-base qualities were not stored, and no clone one base away is much larger. This sample is part of a study of patients and donors after allogeneic stem cell transplantation (dated by TCRdb to about 2020). The germline V gene (reference sequence) sets CDR1 to DFQATT and CDR2 to SNEGSKA. Cut back by 2 bases and 4 bases, the V and J ends lie 17 bases apart. The CDR3 spans 15 residues, from the cysteine through the phenylalanine. Of the read, only the CDR3 DNA is kept; its 45 bases are in frame from base 1. The library was prepared using RT-PCR. Sequencing relied on a NextSeq 550. The public reads were reprocessed in TCRdb via fastp at Q25 and MiXCR, keeping in-frame beta chains. Identical CDR3 protein sequences are pooled into one entry, listed with their most common genes and DNA. Here the sample has under 200,000 distinct CDR3 sequences; 24% occur a single time. Together, the top ten hold roughly a quarter of the sample.

The TCR originated in a human donor who was either an allogeneic HSCT recipient or a stem cell or donor lymphocyte infusion donor (not recorded which). It is not recorded whose cells these are; they may come from a transplant donor. Here the chain combines TRBV20-1 and TRBJ1-1; the D gene assignment is ambiguous. Source material: blood, either unsorted or a sorted T cell fraction (not recorded which). The CDR3 sequence is CSARLMEGGLTEAFF. Read as DNA, the sequence is TGCAGTGCTAGATTGATGGAGGGAGGGCTCACTGAAGCTTTCTTT.